What follows are 2 T cell receptor beta chains derived from one specimen sequenced in a study of OX40 agonist ivuxolimab in advanced cancers. Using immunoSEQ multiplex PCR, the repertoire was profiled, and TCRdb retains in-frame clones only, with some absent. This table holds over 50,000 clones, roughly 90% found once. Material: CD4+ or CD8+ T cells sorted from blood, obtained in a trial of the OX40 agonist ivuxolimab. All receptors derive from an adult with an advanced solid tumor such as melanoma, head and neck, liver or kidney cancer.

The genes are TRBV27 and TRBJ1-5; 9 bases fit TRBD1. This CDR3 comprises 14 residues. CDR1 is MNHEY and CDR2 is SMNVEV in the germline V gene (reference sequence). V trimming: 6 bases; J trimming: 5 bases; junction bases outside the gene matches: 5. The CDR3 loop is CASRGDRVDQPQHF. CDR3 in DNA: TGTGCCAGCAGGGGGGACAGGGTGGATCAGCCCCAGCATTTT.

V is TRBV5-1 and J is TRBJ2-2; the match to TRBD1 covers 7 bases. The CDR3 spans 14 residues. V lost 3 bases and J lost 3; bases outside the gene matches: 2. Germline V gene data show CDR1 as SGHRS and CDR2 as YFSETQ. CDR3 nucleotide sequence: TGCGCCAGCAGCTCAGGACAGGACACCGGGGAGCTGTTTTTT. It is translated as CASSSGQDTGELFF.